This T cell receptor beta chain was identified during a study of blood T cell repertoires in COVID-19. Whole-study context: COVID-19 samples from acute and convalescent phases originated in the United States, Italy and Spain. T cells, B-cell-depleted T cells, or PBMCs supplied cDNA or gDNA.

V lost 2 bases and J lost 5; bases outside the gene matches: 10. This CDR3 spans 16 amino acids. The germline gives CDR1 SGHAT, CDR2 FQNNGV. Under the authors' procedure: Using reference gene primer amplification, nucleated cell counts were estimated. The table came from immunoSEQ multiplex PCR; TCRdb's copy has only in-frame clones and leaves some out. D and trimming come from the DNA, and the V and J calls and clone size come from that table. Here the sample spans some 75,000 clones, over 75% being singletons. Sample: peripheral blood. The chain joins TRBV11-2 to TRBJ2-5; 8 bases fit TRBD2. This TCR was recovered from a man aged 65-85 years with active or convalescent COVID-19. The CDR3 DNA is TGTGCCAGCAGCTTAACTTCGTTGGGACTAGTGGAGACCCAGTACTTC. It codes for CASSLTSLGLVETQYF. Full variable domain (rest looked up from reference TRBV11-2 and TRBJ2-5): EAGVAQSPRYKIIEKRQSVAFWCNPISGHATLYWYQQILGQGPKLLIQFQNNGVVDDSQLPKDRFSAERLKGVDSTLKIQPAKLEDSAVYLCASSLTSLGLVETQYFGPGTRLLVL.